The 10 T cell receptor beta chains listed next were all sequenced from one sample in a study of blood T cell repertoires in COVID-19. Sequencing used immunoSEQ multiplex PCR; TCRdb keeps in-frame clones, though not all of them. The data contain about 480,000 clones, approximately 88% of them singletons. Sequencing was performed on PBMCs or T cells enriched from blood (not recorded which). Receptors were obtained from a woman in her forties who had recovered from COVID-19.

The rearrangement joins TRBV18 to TRBJ2-7; 8 bases map to TRBD2. J was trimmed by 7 bases and V by 2 bases; bases with no gene match: 10. The CDR3 length is 15 residues. CDR1 and CDR2 (germline): KGHSH, LQKENI. The CDR3: CASSPFETSVAEQYF. The DNA of the CDR3 is TGTGCCAGCTCACCATTTGAGACTAGCGTTGCGGAGCAGTACTTC.

This chain connects TRBV7-2 to TRBJ1-2, with a weak D call TRBD1 (5 bases). This CDR3 has 14 amino acids. Germline lookup yields CDR1 SGHTA and CDR2 FQGNSA. V was shortened by 1 base and J by 2 bases, with 8 bases between the two germline ends. The CDR3 sequence: CASSLDGANYGYTF. In DNA, the CDR3 is TGTGCCAGCAGCTTAGATGGGGCAAACTATGGCTACACCTTC.

The chain employs TRBV27 and TRBJ1-2; possible D gene TRBD1, 6 bases. This CDR3 has 12 amino acids. Trimming cost V 6 bases and J 5 bases, with 10 bases left between them. Germline CDR1 is MNHEY and CDR2 is SMNVEV (reference sequence). CDR3 region: CASSEGGYGYTF. CDR3 nucleotide sequence: TGTGCCAGCAGCGAAGGGGGATATGGCTACACCTTC.

This chain connects TRBV5-4 to TRBJ2-1; possibly TRBD1 for D (5 bases). V lost 1 base and J lost 12, with 11 bases in between. The CDR3 has 12 residues. Germline assignment: CDR1 SGHNT and CDR2 YYREEE (reference sequence). CDR3 sequence (DNA): TGTGCCAGCAGCTTGCAGGGTACCGGGCAGTTCTTC. It specifies CASSLQGTGQFF. The full variable domain, in which reference TRBV5-4 and TRBJ2-1 provide the parts outside the CDR3, is ETGVTQSPTHLIKTRGQQVTLRCSSQSGHNTVSWYQQALGQGPQFIFQYYREEENGRGNFPPRFSGLQFPNYSSELNVNALELDDSALYLCASSLQGTGQFFGPGTRLTVL.

In nucleotides, the CDR3 is TGTGCCTGGACCCTTGGGGGGAATTCACCCCTCCACTTT. This sequence encodes CAWTLGGNSPLHF. The chain uses TRBV30 and TRBJ1-6; D may be TRBD1 (5 bases). Trimming shortened V by 4 bases and J by 7 bases, and 11 bases separated the two germline ends. Germline CDR1 and CDR2: GTSNPN and SVGIG (reference sequence). The length of the CDR3 is 13 residues.

The DNA for the CDR3 is TGCGCCAGCAGCCAAGAACTAGTCGGGAGGAGCACAGATACGCAGTATTTT. Translation gives CASSQELVGRSTDTQYF. The V and J genes are TRBV4-3 and TRBJ2-3, with 7 nucleotides matching TRBD2. The CDR3 runs to 17 residues. Per the germline V gene, CDR1 is LGHNA and CDR2 is YSLEER. J was trimmed by 0 bases and V by 0 bases; bases with no gene match: 6.

This clone appeared a single time. The chain has TRBV5-4 and TRBJ2-5; 7 bases agree with TRBD1. Looked up from germline, CDR1 is SGHNT and CDR2 is YYREEE (reference sequence). The CDR3 length is 14 residues. Trimming at V came to 4 bases and at J to 3 bases, leaving 6 bases not matched to a gene. The CDR3 sequence is CASSPITGEETQYF. CDR3 nucleotide sequence: TGTGCCAGCAGCCCCATCACAGGGGAAGAGACCCAGTACTTC. The full variable domain, rest sourced from reference TRBV5-4 and TRBJ2-5, is ETGVTQSPTHLIKTRGQQVTLRCSSQSGHNTVSWYQQALGQGPQFIFQYYREEENGRGNFPPRFSGLQFPNYSSELNVNALELDDSALYLCASSPITGEETQYFGPGTRLLVL.

The chain is built from TRBV5-1 and TRBJ1-2; 7 positions agree with TRBD1. Germline V gene data show CDR1 as SGHRS and CDR2 as YFSETQ. The CDR3 runs to 15 residues. The V gene end was trimmed by 0 bases and the J gene end by 7 bases; junction bases not matched to a gene: 9. The CDR3 reads CASSLAGQVLRGYTF. CDR3 nucleotides: TGCGCCAGCAGCTTGGCCGGACAGGTTTTGCGTGGCTACACCTTC.

The chain carries TRBV7-2 and TRBJ2-3; 10 bases are shared with TRBD2. The length of the CDR3 is 16 residues. Germline CDR1 SGHTA, CDR2 FQGNSA. With V trimmed by 2 bases and J by 0 bases, 2 bases remained unmatched. In DNA form, the CDR3 reads TGTGCCAGCAGCTTAACTAGCGGGGTTAGCACAGATACGCAGTATTTT. Its protein product is CASSLTSGVSTDTQYF.

This clone occurred a few times. This CDR3 reads CSVEVGGMEKLFF. CDR3 in DNA: TGCAGCGTTGAAGTGGGAGGGATGGAAAAACTGTTTTTT. The chain carries TRBV29-1 and TRBJ1-4; D call uncertain. The ends were cut back, 1 base at V and 8 bases at J, with 11 bases in the middle. Germline lookup yields CDR1 SQVTM and CDR2 ANQGSEA. This CDR3 contains 13 residues.